The clone carrying this TCR beta chain has a count of ten or more. Its target is unknown. The data are from a study of Graves' ophthalmopathy and Graves' hyperthyroidism. Study summary: Ahead of any treatment, peripheral blood was obtained at the initial diagnosis. The study, taken as a whole, reports: In blood, most expanded thyroid clonotypes above 0.001 frequency were also detected. The model's ophthalmopathy progression predictions had approximately 69% sensitivity and less than 75% specificity.

Clinical symptoms and serum thyroxine were used for diagnosis; TRAb, thyroid ultrasound and orbital computed tomography were also relied on. The authors amplified TCR beta CDR3 regions, and they did so from RNA transcripts for repertoire sequencing. The library came from an HTBI-primed first-round RT-PCR and a second-round multiplex PCR. TCRdb processed the multiplex PCR reads anew with MiXCR; each CDR3 protein has one entry. The data contain approximately 210,000 distinct CDR3 sequences, around 30% of them seen just once; the ten biggest clones take up over 7.5%. J lost 2 bases, V lost 2 bases, and 7 bases had no gene match. The length of the CDR3 is 18 residues. Germline V gives CDR1 LNHDA, CDR2 SQIVND (reference sequence).

Input material: peripheral blood. The TCR comes from a man in his forties or fifties with Graves' ophthalmopathy. J is TRBJ2-6 and V is TRBV19; 9 nucleotides match TRBD1. Here the CDR3 reads CASSIPDRGRTGANVLTF. The CDR3 region has the DNA TGTGCCAGTAGTATACCCGACAGGGGGAGGACTGGGGCCAACGTCCTGACTTTC.